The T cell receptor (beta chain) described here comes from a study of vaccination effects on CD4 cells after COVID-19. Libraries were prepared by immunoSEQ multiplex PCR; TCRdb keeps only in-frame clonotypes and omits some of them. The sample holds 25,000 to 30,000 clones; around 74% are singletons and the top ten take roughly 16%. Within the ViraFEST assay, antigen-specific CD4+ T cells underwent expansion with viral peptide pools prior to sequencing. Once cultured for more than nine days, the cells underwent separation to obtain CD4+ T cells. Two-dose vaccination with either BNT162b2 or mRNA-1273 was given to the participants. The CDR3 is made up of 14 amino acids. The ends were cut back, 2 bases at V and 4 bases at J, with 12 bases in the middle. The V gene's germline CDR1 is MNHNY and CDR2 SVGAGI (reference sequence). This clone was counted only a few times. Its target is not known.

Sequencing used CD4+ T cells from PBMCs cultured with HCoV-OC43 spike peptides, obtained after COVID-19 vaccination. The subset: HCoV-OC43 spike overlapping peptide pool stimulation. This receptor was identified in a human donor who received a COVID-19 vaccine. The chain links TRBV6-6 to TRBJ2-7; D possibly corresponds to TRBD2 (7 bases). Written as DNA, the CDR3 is TGTGCCAGCAGTTACGGGGGGGCAGTTTACGAGCAGTACTTC. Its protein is CASSYGGAVYEQYF.